This TCR beta chain appears in the sequencing data of a study of blood T cell repertoires in COVID-19. Whole-study context: Material from acute and convalescent COVID-19 was sourced from the United States, Italy and Spain.

Germline values: CDR1 GTSNPN, CDR2 SVGIG (reference sequence). The CDR3 totals 15 residues. The junction had 9 bases not matched to a gene; V was cut back by 3 bases and J by 5 bases. Here immunoSEQ multiplex PCR was the method, and the copy in TCRdb shows in-frame clones only, minus some. This sample has around 250,000 clones, with about 90% found just once. Each participant's cohort was designated according to participant-reported clinical history. Sequencing input: PBMCs or T cells enriched from blood (not recorded which). This receptor was obtained from a human donor in a cohort exposed to, infected with or recovered from COVID-19 (not recorded which). The donor label of this sample is uncertain. The chain couples TRBV30 to TRBJ2-5; 10 bases map to TRBD2. The CDR3 DNA reads as TGTGCCTGGAGCGGACTAGCGGTGGGTTTGGAGACCCAGTACTTC. Translation: CAWSGLAVGLETQYF.